This TCR beta chain was observed in a study of T cells after yellow fever vaccination (dated by TCRdb to about 2019). Background on the whole study: Libraries from fractions with low cell numbers were prepared with the SMART-Seq v4 Ultra Low Input RNA kit. To track T-cell clones before and after primary and booster YFV17D yellow fever vaccination, bulk TCR alpha and beta repertoires were sequenced longitudinally. The cohort comprised two healthy male donors, one aged 18 to 29 and one aged 30 to 40 years. Bulk PBMC replicates and cell subsets were isolated from blood drawn at multiple timepoints before and after both primary and secondary immunization.

The sample's treatment or condition label, in plain terms: live attenuated yellow fever vaccine strain. PBMCs were isolated from peripheral blood using a standard Ficoll-Paque protocol. CD4 and CD8 T-cell fractions were isolated with Dynabeads CD4 and CD8 positive selection kits. RNA was extracted with TriZol from bulk PBMCs, CD4 and CD8 fractions, and dextramer-positive and dextramer-negative fractions. Synthesis of TCR cDNA relied on 5'RACE template switching, a step that introduced a universal primer site along with unique molecular identifiers. Priming for cDNA synthesis came from both the TCR alpha and TCR beta constant segments. Library amplification involved two PCR steps, and the second step added sample barcodes and sequencing adapters. Sequencing of libraries was performed on Illumina HiSeq 2500 (2x100 bp) or NovaSeq (2x150 bp). On the study's bioinformatics: Demultiplexing of reads and collapsing into UMI consensus sequences were performed with MIGEC, and V(D)J alignment was carried out with MiXCR. Vaccine-responding clonotypes were identified with edgeR using replicate PBMC samples, with FDR below 0.01 and a log2 fold change above 5 up to day 15 being required. CD4 or CD8 identity was assigned to each bulk clonotype according to whether the clonotype was present at higher abundance in the sequenced CD4 repertoire or the sequenced CD8 repertoire. TCRdb reworked the public reads: Q25 trimming with fastp, MiXCR clone assembly, productive beta chains retained. Here each entry gathers all rows of one CDR3 protein and keeps the most common genes and DNA. TCRdb assigned the V and J calls; the authors' analysis was not used. For this sample the table gives 160,000 or so distinct CDR3 sequences, of which under 7.5% were detected only once. The ten largest clones add up to 2.5% of the sample.

CDR1 and CDR2 are read off the germline V gene (reference sequence) as DFQATT and SNEGSKA. Cut back by 0 bases and 8 bases, the V and J ends lie 16 bases apart. From its cysteine to its phenylalanine, the CDR3 spans 14 amino acids. Of the read, only the CDR3 DNA is kept; its 42 bases are in frame from base 1. On this clonotype itself: The antigen this receptor binds is unknown. No base quality values were provided; no much bigger clone lies one nucleotide off.

Results the study describes overall, beyond this receptor: A small fraction of clonotypes appeared in both the CD4 and CD8 compartments, likely as a result of convergent recombination. After the booster, most clones that had expanded after primary vaccination were detected again (around 96% of CD4 and around 88% of CD8), suggesting broad maintenance of memory. The secondary T-cell response was found to be weaker but faster than the primary response, with a peak reached on day 5 rather than on day 15. Because the study included only a couple of donors, the extent to which the findings can be generalized is limited. Computational filtering was required because FACS-sorted repertoires could contain abundant contaminating clonotypes from the bulk population.

The V and J segments used are TRBV20-1 and TRBJ1-2; no D gene can be assigned with confidence. The sequence derives from a man younger than 35 who received the YFV17D yellow fever vaccine. This material consisted of CD4+ T cells sorted from PBMCs, taken 4 to 5 days after the first yellow fever vaccination. At the DNA level, the sequence is TGCAGTGCTAGAGATCCTCTTCGACCTTACGGCTACACCTTC. Protein translation: CSARDPLRPYGYTF.